The table lists the clone carrying this T cell receptor (beta chain) with many counts. TCRdb processed the 5' RACE reads anew with MiXCR; each CDR3 protein has one entry. The table has tens of thousands of distinct CDR3 sequences, more than 5.5% seen once; the top ten hold approximately 3%. This CDR3 has 14 amino acids. Trimming took off 8 bases at V and 5 bases at J, with 19 bases between the two ends. Germline V CDR1 and CDR2: SGHAT, FQNNGV. The data were taken from a study of early T cells in non-severe SARS-CoV-2 infection. The TCR originated in an adult who was a healthcare worker with PCR-confirmed SARS-CoV-2 infection or an uninfected control (not recorded which). The V call is TRBV11-2, the J call TRBJ2-7; a weak D match, TRBD2 (6 bases). Sequenced here: whole blood, sampled at baseline. The CDR3 region is CASGISRGVHEQYF. In nucleotides, the CDR3 is TGTGCCAGCGGGATTAGCCGCGGGGTCCACGAGCAGTACTTC.